These 14 T cell receptor beta chains came from one sample sequenced in a study of glioma-infiltrating T cells (dated by TCRdb to about 2016). Reads for this sample came from an Illumina MiSeq. TCR alpha and beta CDR3 regions were amplified with the iRepertoire nested amplicon-rescue multiplex PCR (arm-PCR) platform from RNA. TCRdb reprocessing: public reads trimmed at Q25 with fastp, clones called with MiXCR, in-frame beta chains kept. Merged by CDR3 protein, the rows form single entries marked with the most common genes and DNA. This sample holds fewer than 500,000 distinct CDR3 sequences; around 38% were observed only once. The ten largest make up 12% of the sample. Sequenced: glioma tissue, nonneoplastic brain tissue, or PBMCs (not recorded which). Receptors were obtained from a human donor with low-grade glioma or glioblastoma, undergoing nonglioma brain surgery, or in good health (not recorded which).

A word on this clonotype: Given a much more abundant clone one base away, this may be a read error. This chain joins TRBV20-1 and TRBJ2-3; D might be TRBD2 (5 bases). CDR1 and CDR2 from the germline V gene are DFQATT and SNEGSKA (reference sequence). The CDR3 runs 14 residues. The CDR3 DNA is TGCGGTGCTAGAGACTCACCCGGGGCAGATACGCAGTATTTT. Encoded protein: CGARDSPGADTQYF.

V and J are TRBV5-1 and TRBJ2-5; D remains ambiguous. This CDR3 has 10 residues. V lost 4 bases to trimming and J lost 5 bases, with 3 bases between them. Germline V gene sequence: CDR1 SGHRS, CDR2 YFSETQ. In nucleotides, the CDR3 is TGCGCCAGCAGCACCGAGACCCAGTACTTC. Translating it yields CASSTETQYF.

In its sample, this clonotype was seen many times. The chain recombines TRBV6-5 with TRBJ2-2; D is uncertain. The CDR3 runs to 14 residues. Germline assignment: CDR1 MNHEY and CDR2 SVGAGI. Trimming left V 2 bases short and J 2 bases short, with 6 bases between. CDR3 region: CASSYALNTGELFF. The CDR3 DNA reads as TGTGCCAGCAGTTACGCTCTAAACACCGGGGAGCTGTTTTTT.

This chain joins TRBV3-1 and TRBJ2-1; 9 positions agree with TRBD2. In germline, CDR1 is LGHDT, CDR2 YNNKEL (reference sequence). This CDR3 comprises 18 residues. The V and J ends lost 3 bases and 7 bases, in that order; junction bases with no gene match: 16. CDR3 region: CASSHPRLAEGEGNEQFF. The CDR3 DNA is TGTGCCAGCAGCCACCCCCGACTAGCGGAAGGGGAGGGGAATGAGCAGTTCTTC.

This clonotype was recorded at least ten times. The gene calls are TRBV27 and TRBJ2-1; 9 bases agree with TRBD2. The CDR3 has 17 residues. V lost 0 bases and J lost 7; bases outside the gene matches: 10. Germline CDR1 MNHEY, CDR2 SMNVEV (reference sequence). CDR3 bases: TGTGCCAGCAGTTTATCGCTTCCTAGCGGGATCGTAAATGAGCAGTTCTTC. It is translated as CASSLSLPSGIVNEQFF.

This clonotype showed up just a few times. The genes are TRBV7-9 and TRBJ2-3; TRBD1 matches at 8 bases. Trimming at V came to 4 bases and at J to 5 bases, leaving 5 bases not matched to a gene. The CDR3 loop spans 14 amino acids. The germline V gene encodes CDR1 SEHNR and CDR2 FQNEAQ (reference sequence). The CDR3 spells CASSSTGVRDTQYF. The CDR3 DNA reads as TGTGCCAGCAGCTCGACAGGGGTGCGAGATACGCAGTATTTT.

The CDR3 DNA reads as TGTGCCAGCAGAGTCCGGGCACCTTCCTACGAGCAGTACTTC. It yields the protein CASRVRAPSYEQYF. The rearrangement links TRBV28 to TRBJ2-7; no clear D gene. Per the germline V gene, CDR1 is MDHEN and CDR2 is SYDVKM. This CDR3 comprises 14 residues. The V and J ends lost 6 bases and 1 base respectively, with 13 bases between them.

The chain employs TRBV4-1 and TRBJ2-3; unclear D gene. This CDR3 is 15 amino acids long. Trimming shortened V by 4 bases and J by 5 bases, and 16 bases separated the two germline ends. CDR1 and CDR2 (germline): MGHRA, YSYEKL. CDR3 sequence: CASSRQTHGKDTQYF. The CDR3, as DNA: TGCGCCAGCAGCCGCCAAACGCATGGGAAAGATACGCAGTATTTT.

Comments on this clonotype: Since a much larger clone is just one base distant, this may be a read error. The chain is built from TRBV15 and TRBJ1-3; tentatively, D is TRBD1 (5 bases). The CDR3 sequence is 14 residues long. The ends were cut back, 6 bases at V and 2 bases at J, with 11 bases in the middle. Germline CDR1 and CDR2: LNHNV and YYDKDF (reference sequence). The CDR3 DNA sequence: TGTGCCACCAGAGCGGGGACGGCTGGAAACACCATATATTTT. Its protein product is CATRAGTAGNTIYF.

Many counts were recorded for this clonotype. V usage is TRBV7-2 and J usage is TRBJ1-6, with D unclear. Trimming shortened V by 3 bases and J by 2 bases, and 8 bases separated the two germline ends. CDR3 length: 15 amino acids. Per germline, CDR1 SGHTA and CDR2 FQGNSA. The CDR3 loop reads CASSFGDPYNSPLHF. CDR3 bases: TGTGCCAGCAGCTTCGGGGATCCCTATAATTCACCCCTCCACTTT. Variable domain in full (rest from reference TRBV7-2 and TRBJ1-6): GAGVSQSPSNKVTEKGKDVELRCDPISGHTALYWYRQSLGQGLEFLIYFQGNSAPDKSGLPSDRFSAERTGGSVSTLTIQRTQQEDSAVYLCASSFGDPYNSPLHFGNGTRLTVT.

This clonotype has only a few counts. An end of the junction differs from the germline gene, which may be a read error. CDR3 sequence (DNA): TGTGCCAGCAGCTCCGCCCGGGGGGGGTTGCACACTGAAGCTTCCTTT. It specifies CASSSARGGLHTEASF. This chain connects TRBV6-2 or TRBV6-3 to TRBJ1-1; TRBD1 is a possible D gene (5 bases). Germline loops: CDR1 MNHEY, CDR2 SVGEGT. The CDR3 runs 16 residues.

In its sample, this clonotype was seen a few times. The chain joins TRBV2 to TRBJ1-4; 9 positions match TRBD1. The CDR3 extends over 15 amino acids. Trimming took 7 bases from V and 7 from J; bases not matched to a gene: 10. Germline CDR1 SNHLY, CDR2 FYNNEI. This CDR3 is CASNKLQGAAEKLFF. The CDR3 DNA sequence: TGTGCCAGCAATAAATTACAGGGGGCTGCTGAAAAACTGTTTTTT.

The table lists this clonotype with a few counts. The chain links TRBV7-2 to TRBJ2-5; TRBD2 aligns across 10 bases. Germline V gene lookup returns CDR1 SGHTA and CDR2 FQGNSA. V lost 5 bases, J lost 2 bases, and 14 bases stayed unmatched. The CDR3 extends over 18 amino acids. The CDR3 nucleotides are TGTGCCAGCAGCCCTAAGCGGGAGGGTGAATTGATACAAGAGACCCAGTACTTC. Its protein product is CASSPKREGELIQETQYF.

As for this clonotype: This may be a read error: a much more frequent sequence differs by one nucleotide. The gene calls are TRBV20-1 and TRBJ1-5, with TRBD1 identical over 8 bases. There are 13 residues in the CDR3. Germline values: CDR1 DFQATT, CDR2 SNEGSKA (reference sequence). Trimming cost V 8 bases and J 7 bases; bases outside gene matches: 10. The CDR3 spells CSTLRTGSQPQHF. The DNA of the CDR3 is TGCAGTACTCTCAGGACAGGGAGCCAGCCCCAGCATTTT.